This T cell receptor beta chain was identified during a study of T cells after somatic rescue of genetic block. The table came from immunoSEQ multiplex PCR; TCRdb's copy has only in-frame clones and leaves some out. The sample includes around 9,700 clones, about 67% of them seen just once. The sample was peripheral blood mononuclear cells (PBMCs). The receptor was isolated from a boy aged 10-17 years.

The CDR3 loop reads CASSPGSLSYNEQFF. The DNA of the CDR3 is TGTGCCAGCAGCCCTGGGTCCCTCTCCTACAATGAGCAGTTCTTC. The chain employs TRBV11-2 and TRBJ2-1, with no clear D. The CDR3 is 15 amino acids. The germline gives CDR1 SGHAT, CDR2 FQNNGV. The V end was cut by 5 bases, the J end by 0 bases, with 11 bases between.